What follows are 15 T cell receptor beta chains derived from one specimen sequenced in a study of beta chain features in type 1 diabetes. Expressed TCRB transcripts were sequenced, since all the RNA that had been isolated was reverse transcribed. Sequenced by immunoSEQ multiplex PCR; TCRdb stores in-frame clones only, minus some. The table records around 400,000 clones, about 15% of them present only once. Input material: naive CD4+ T cells from blood. These receptors all stem from a woman aged 18-29 years in good health.

The chain joins TRBV14 to TRBJ2-7, with a weak D call TRBD1 (6 bases). Germline CDR1 is SGHDN and CDR2 is FVKESK. The CDR3 runs to 15 residues. Between the trimmed V and J ends, which lost 1 base and 2 bases, there was a span of 12 bases. CDR3 in DNA: TGTGCCAGCAGCCAAGCGATGGACAGACCCTACGAGCAGTACTTC. Amino acid sequence: CASSQAMDRPYEQYF.

The CDR3 DNA is TGTGCCAGCAGCAAGCGGGACGGTCTTTCCGATGAGCAGTTCTTC. The encoded protein is CASSKRDGLSDEQFF. The chain employs TRBV9 and TRBJ2-1; TRBD2 matches 7 bases. The trim removed 4 bases at V and 8 bases at J, leaving 12 bases unmatched. Germline-derived CDR1 and CDR2 are SGDLS and YYNGEE. CDR3 length: 15 residues. Looking up the rest from reference TRBV9 and TRBJ2-1 gives the full variable domain: DSGVTQTPKHLITATGQRVTLRCSPRSGDLSVYWYQQSLDQGLQFLIQYYNGEERAKGNILERFSAQQFPDLHSELNLSSLELGDSALYFCASSKRDGLSDEQFFGPGTRLTVL.

The chain recombines TRBV4-1 with TRBJ2-2; TRBD1 agrees at 7 bases. The V segment lost 1 base and the J segment 5 bases; nucleotides outside the gene matches: 7. The CDR3 contains 16 residues. Germline CDR1 MGHRA, CDR2 YSYEKL. The CDR3, as DNA: TGCGCCAGCAGCCAAGTCCCGGGACAGTCGACCGGGGAGCTGTTTTTT. Encoded protein: CASSQVPGQSTGELFF.

A few counts support this clone. This sequence joins TRBV2 and TRBJ2-3, with D possibly being TRBD2 (5 bases). The CDR3 length is 14 residues. The germline V gene encodes CDR1 SNHLY and CDR2 FYNNEI. The V and J ends lost 4 bases and 2 bases respectively, with 10 bases between them. CDR3 in amino acids: CASSVRAATDTQYF. CDR3 DNA sequence: TGTGCCAGCAGTGTTCGAGCGGCCACAGATACGCAGTATTTT.

This clone has only a few counts. The rearrangement joins TRBV9 to TRBJ2-5, with TRBD2 matching over 7 bases. The CDR3 spans 14 residues. From germline, CDR1 is SGDLS and CDR2 YYNGEE. Trimming at V came to 0 bases and at J to 6 bases, leaving 5 bases not matched to a gene. CDR3 residues: CASSVDSGGKTQYF. The CDR3 bases are TGTGCCAGCAGCGTAGACTCGGGAGGAAAGACCCAGTACTTC.

The V call is TRBV19, the J call TRBJ2-1; D ambiguous. V shed 7 bases and J shed 0 bases, with 13 bases lying between them. Germline-derived CDR1 and CDR2 are LNHDA and SQIVND (reference sequence). This CDR3 is built from 15 residues. CDR3 in amino acids: CASTRSSSSYNEQFF. The DNA for the CDR3 is TGTGCCAGTACCAGGTCCTCGAGCTCCTACAATGAGCAGTTCTTC. Variable domain in full (rest from reference TRBV19 and TRBJ2-1): DGGITQSPKYLFRKEGQNVTLSCEQNLNHDAMYWYRQDPGQGLRLIYYSQIVNDFQKGDIAEGYSVSREKKESFPLTVTSAQKNPTAFYLCASTRSSSSYNEQFFGPGTRLTVL.

The chain combines TRBV9 with TRBJ1-2, with a weak D call TRBD1 (6 bases). The CDR3 has 15 amino acids. V was clipped by 0 bases and J by 5 bases, with 14 bases between them. Per the germline V gene, CDR1 is SGDLS and CDR2 is YYNGEE. CDR3: CASSVEGTRGYGYTF. CDR3 DNA: TGTGCCAGCAGCGTAGAAGGGACCAGGGGTTATGGCTACACCTTC.

For the CDR3, the DNA is TGTGCCAGCAAGATTAGCGGTAGCAATCAGCCCCAGCATTTT. As protein: CASKISGSNQPQHF. This chain links TRBV18 with TRBJ1-5; D not certain. The CDR3 contains 14 residues. With 8 bases removed from V and 0 bases from J, the gap between germline ends came to 11 bases. Germline CDR1 and CDR2: KGHSH and LQKENI.

There are a few counts of this clone. V usage is TRBV4-3 and J usage is TRBJ2-7; 14 bases are shared with TRBD2. The CDR3 consists of 16 residues. V gave up 1 base and J gave up 3 bases; unmatched junction bases: 2. Germline loops: CDR1 LGHNA, CDR2 YSLEER. For the CDR3, the DNA is TGCGCCAGCAGCCAAGGGGGGACTAGCGGGGGCTACGAGCAGTACTTC. Translating gives CASSQGGTSGGYEQYF.

This clone was observed a few times. The chain is built from TRBV30 and TRBJ2-3; possibly TRBD2 for D (6 bases). Germline V gene sequence: CDR1 GTSNPN, CDR2 SVGIG (reference sequence). CDR3 length equals 15 residues. Trimming shortened V by 1 base and J by 2 bases, and 13 bases separated the two germline ends. CDR3 protein: CAWSGTIQNTDTQYF. CDR3 bases: TGTGCCTGGAGTGGGACTATTCAGAACACAGATACGCAGTATTTT.

This chain joins TRBV5-5 and TRBJ2-3; the match to TRBD1 covers 7 bases. Trimming cost V 0 bases and J 6 bases; bases outside gene matches: 4. CDR3 length: 14 residues. Germline CDR1 and CDR2: SGHKS and YYEKEE (reference sequence). CDR3 bases: TGTGCCAGCAGCTTGGCAAGGGGGCTGGATACGCAGTATTTT. The encoded protein is CASSLARGLDTQYF. The variable domain in full, with the rest retrieved from reference TRBV5-5 and TRBJ2-3, is DAGVTQSPTHLIKTRGQQVTLRCSPISGHKSVSWYQQVLGQGPQFIFQYYEKEERGRGNFPDRFSARQFPNYSSELNVNALLLGDSALYLCASSLARGLDTQYFGPGTRLTVL.

The genes are TRBV29-1 and TRBJ1-1; 7 bases agree with TRBD1. CDR3 length: 14 residues. V trimming: 3 bases; J trimming: 8 bases; junction bases outside the gene matches: 12. CDR1 is SQVTM and CDR2 is ANQGSEA in the germline V gene. CDR3 bases: TGCAGCGTTGATAGGGGCAGGGGGGCGCCAGAAGCTTTCTTT. Encoded protein: CSVDRGRGAPEAFF.

V usage is TRBV29-1 and J usage is TRBJ1-2, with 8 bases fitting TRBD1. The CDR3 covers 15 residues. In germline, CDR1 is SQVTM, CDR2 ANQGSEA. The V and J ends lost 6 bases and 0 bases, in that order; junction bases with no gene match: 9. In DNA form, the CDR3 reads TGCAGCGTCGGAAAAGACAGGGGTTCTAACTATGGCTACACCTTC. Encoded protein: CSVGKDRGSNYGYTF. Supplemented by reference TRBV29-1 and TRBJ1-2, the full variable domain reads SAVISQKPSRDICQRGTSLTIQCQVDSQVTMMFWYRQQPGQSLTLIATANQGSEATYESGFVIDKFPISRPNLTFSTLTVSNMSPEDSSIYLCSVGKDRGSNYGYTFGSGTRLTVV.

The chain is built from TRBV28 and TRBJ2-5, with TRBD2 matching over 8 bases. The CDR3 covers 15 residues. The germline V gene encodes CDR1 MDHEN and CDR2 SYDVKM. V shed 6 bases and J 5 bases; nucleotides not matched to a gene: 11. The chain's CDR3 is CASRYTGTRIETQYF. CDR3 coding DNA: TGTGCCAGCAGGTACACCGGGACTAGGATCGAGACCCAGTACTTC.

The chain joins TRBV30 to TRBJ2-7, with a weak D call TRBD2 (6 bases). The CDR3 length is 11 residues. The germline V and J ends were trimmed by 5 bases and 2 bases, with 7 bases remaining between them. Germline V gives CDR1 GTSNPN, CDR2 SVGIG (reference sequence). CDR3 DNA: TGTGCCTGGGGGGGGACCTACGAGCAGTACTTC. Translated: CAWGGTYEQYF.